This TCR beta chain was documented in a study of shared clonotypes between healthy human individuals. Study observations and caveats: The donor pool, a small one, limited the genetic and exposure-history diversity represented.

Original handling: Without quality scores, immunoSEQ junctional reads could not be filtered like full-length reads. Measured with immunoSEQ multiplex PCR; TCRdb has only the in-frame clones, and not every one. Clone size and the V and J calls come from that table; the DNA yielded D and trimming. Among about 2.3 million clones listed, approximately 93% were seen once. On this clone itself: The antigen is undetermined.

Recent vaccinations or acute infections were absent in the healthy HIV-negative adult donors. Input material: naive CD4+ T cells from PBMCs. Subset indicated: CD45RA+ positively selected. This receptor was obtained from a man aged 18 to 29 in good health. Some clones in this sample may be carry-over from other donors' samples.

The CDR3 DNA is TGTGCCAGCAGCTTGGCGACAACTAACACTGAAGCTTTCTTT. Its translation is CASSLATTNTEAFF. V gene TRBV5-4 combines with J gene TRBJ1-1; no clear D gene. CDR3 size: 14 residues. Per the germline V gene, CDR1 is SGHNT and CDR2 is YYREEE (reference sequence). Trimming cost V 0 bases and J 2 bases, with 8 bases left between them.